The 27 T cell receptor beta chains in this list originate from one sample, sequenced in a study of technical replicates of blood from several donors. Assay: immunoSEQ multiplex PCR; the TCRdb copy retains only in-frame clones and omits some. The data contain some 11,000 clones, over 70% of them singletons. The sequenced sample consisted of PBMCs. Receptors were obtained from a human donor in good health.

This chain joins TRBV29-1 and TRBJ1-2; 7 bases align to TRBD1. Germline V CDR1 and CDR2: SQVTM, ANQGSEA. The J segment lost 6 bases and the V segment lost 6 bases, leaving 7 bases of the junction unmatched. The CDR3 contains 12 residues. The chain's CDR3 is CSVDVQGDGYTF. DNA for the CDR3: TGCAGCGTCGATGTCCAGGGGGATGGCTACACCTTC.

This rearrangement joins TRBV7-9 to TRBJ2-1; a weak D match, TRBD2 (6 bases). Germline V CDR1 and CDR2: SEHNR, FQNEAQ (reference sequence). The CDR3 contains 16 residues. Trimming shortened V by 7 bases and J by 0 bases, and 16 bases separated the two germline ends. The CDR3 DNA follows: TGTGCCAGCACCTTTGGGGGGACTCTCTCCTACAATGAGCAGTTCTTC. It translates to CASTFGGTLSYNEQFF.

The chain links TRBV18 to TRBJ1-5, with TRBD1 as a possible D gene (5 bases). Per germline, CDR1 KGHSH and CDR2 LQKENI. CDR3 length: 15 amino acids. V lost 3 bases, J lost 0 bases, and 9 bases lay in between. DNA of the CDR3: TGTGCCAGCTCACCTATAGACAGTAGCAATCAGCCCCAGCATTTT. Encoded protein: CASSPIDSSNQPQHF. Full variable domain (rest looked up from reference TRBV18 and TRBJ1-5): NAGVMQNPRHLVRRRGQEARLRCSPMKGHSHVYWYRQLPEEGLKFMVYLQKENIIDESGMPKERFSAEFPKEGPSILRIQQVVRGDSAAYFCASSPIDSSNQPQHFGDGTRLSIL.

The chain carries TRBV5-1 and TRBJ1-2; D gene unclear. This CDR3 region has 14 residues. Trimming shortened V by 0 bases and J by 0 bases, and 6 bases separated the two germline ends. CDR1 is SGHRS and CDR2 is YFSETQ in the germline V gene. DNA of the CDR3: TGCGCCAGCAGCTTGGACACCCCTAACTATGGCTACACCTTC. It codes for CASSLDTPNYGYTF.

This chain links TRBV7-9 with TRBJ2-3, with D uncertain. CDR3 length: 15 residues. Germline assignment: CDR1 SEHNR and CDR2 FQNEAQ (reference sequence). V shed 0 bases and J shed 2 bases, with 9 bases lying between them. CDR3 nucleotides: TGTGCCAGCAGCTTAGCGCTATTTTACACAGATACGCAGTATTTT. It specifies CASSLALFYTDTQYF.

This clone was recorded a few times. In DNA, the CDR3 is TGTGCCAGCAGTTTAGGACAGCTTTATGGCTACACCTTC. It codes for CASSLGQLYGYTF. The J gene is TRBJ1-2, the V gene TRBV28; possibly TRBD1 for D (6 bases). Per germline, CDR1 MDHEN and CDR2 SYDVKM. This CDR3 has 13 residues. With 2 bases removed from V and 5 bases from J, the gap between germline ends came to 9 bases.

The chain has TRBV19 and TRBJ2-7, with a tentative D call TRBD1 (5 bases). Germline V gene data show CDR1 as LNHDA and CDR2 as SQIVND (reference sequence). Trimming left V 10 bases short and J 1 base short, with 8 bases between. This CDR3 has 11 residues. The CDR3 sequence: CATKGSYEQYF. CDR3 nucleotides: TGTGCCACCAAGGGGTCCTACGAGCAGTACTTC.

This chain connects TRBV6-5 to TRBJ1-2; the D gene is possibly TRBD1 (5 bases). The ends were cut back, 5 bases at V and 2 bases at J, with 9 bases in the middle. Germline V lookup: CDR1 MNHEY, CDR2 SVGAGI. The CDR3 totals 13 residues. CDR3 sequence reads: CASSRGSNYGYTF. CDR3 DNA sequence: TGTGCCAGCAGTAGGGGTTCCAACTATGGCTACACCTTC.

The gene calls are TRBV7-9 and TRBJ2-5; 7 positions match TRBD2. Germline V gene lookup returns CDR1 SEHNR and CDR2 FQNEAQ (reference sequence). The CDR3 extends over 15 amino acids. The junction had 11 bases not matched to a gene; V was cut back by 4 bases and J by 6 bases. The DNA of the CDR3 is TGTGCCAGCAGCTCCGGACTAGAGTACATGCAGACCCAGTACTTC. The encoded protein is CASSSGLEYMQTQYF.

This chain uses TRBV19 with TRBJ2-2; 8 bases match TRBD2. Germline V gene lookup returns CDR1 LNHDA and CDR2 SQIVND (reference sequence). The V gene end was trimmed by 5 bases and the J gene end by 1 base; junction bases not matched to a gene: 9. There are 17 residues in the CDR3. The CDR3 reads CASSPDIAGKNTGELFF. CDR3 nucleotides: TGTGCCAGTAGTCCCGACATAGCGGGGAAGAACACCGGGGAGCTGTTTTTT.

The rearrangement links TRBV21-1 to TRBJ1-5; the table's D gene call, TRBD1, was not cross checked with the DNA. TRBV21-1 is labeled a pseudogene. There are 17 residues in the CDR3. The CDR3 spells CASSNAAGGQSNQPQHF. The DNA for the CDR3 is TGTGCCAGCAGCAATGCTGCAGGGGGTCAAAGCAATCAGCCCCAGCATTTT.

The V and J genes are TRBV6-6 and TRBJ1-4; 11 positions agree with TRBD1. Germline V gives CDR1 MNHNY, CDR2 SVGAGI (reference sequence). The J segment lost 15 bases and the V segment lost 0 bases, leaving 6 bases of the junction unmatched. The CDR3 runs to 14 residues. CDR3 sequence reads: CASSYSGQGAYLFF. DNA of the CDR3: TGTGCCAGCAGTTACTCAGGACAGGGGGCTTACTTGTTTTTT.

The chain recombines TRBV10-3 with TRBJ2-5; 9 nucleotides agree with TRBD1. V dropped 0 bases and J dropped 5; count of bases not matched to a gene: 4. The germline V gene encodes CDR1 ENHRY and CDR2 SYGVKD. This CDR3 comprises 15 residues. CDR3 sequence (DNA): TGTGCCATCAGTGAGTCTGGACAGGGGAGGGAGACCCAGTACTTC. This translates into CAISESGQGRETQYF.

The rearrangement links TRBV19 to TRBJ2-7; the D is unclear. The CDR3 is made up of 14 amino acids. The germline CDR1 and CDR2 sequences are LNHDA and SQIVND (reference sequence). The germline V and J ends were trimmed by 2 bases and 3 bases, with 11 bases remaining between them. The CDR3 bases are TGTGCCAGTAGTATAACCAGGATAAGCTACGAGCAGTACTTC. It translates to CASSITRISYEQYF.

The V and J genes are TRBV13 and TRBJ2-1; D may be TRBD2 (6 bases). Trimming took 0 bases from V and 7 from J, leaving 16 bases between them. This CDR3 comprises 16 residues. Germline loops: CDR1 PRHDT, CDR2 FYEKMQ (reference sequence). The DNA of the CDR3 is TGTGCCAGCAGCTTAGGTTGGGGAGGCCGTTTAAATGAGCAGTTCTTC. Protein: CASSLGWGGRLNEQFF.

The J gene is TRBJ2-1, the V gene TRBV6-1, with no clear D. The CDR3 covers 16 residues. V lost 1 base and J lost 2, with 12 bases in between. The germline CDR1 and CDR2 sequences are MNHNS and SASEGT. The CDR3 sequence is CASSEGRLVPYNEQFF. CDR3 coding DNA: TGTGCCAGCAGTGAAGGTCGGCTAGTTCCCTACAATGAGCAGTTCTTC.

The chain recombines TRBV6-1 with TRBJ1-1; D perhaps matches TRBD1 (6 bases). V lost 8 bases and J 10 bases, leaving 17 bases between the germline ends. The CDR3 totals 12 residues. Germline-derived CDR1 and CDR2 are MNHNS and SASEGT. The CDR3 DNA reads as TGTGCCAGCCTTTACGGACAGTGGGGAGCTTTCTTT. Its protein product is CASLYGQWGAFF.

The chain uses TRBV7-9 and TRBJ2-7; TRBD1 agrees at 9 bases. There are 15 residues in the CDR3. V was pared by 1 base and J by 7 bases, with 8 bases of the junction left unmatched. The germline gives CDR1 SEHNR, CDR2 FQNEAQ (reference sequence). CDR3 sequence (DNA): TGTGCCAGCAGCTTAGTTCCACAGGGGGCGGGGGAGCAGTACTTC. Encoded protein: CASSLVPQGAGEQYF.

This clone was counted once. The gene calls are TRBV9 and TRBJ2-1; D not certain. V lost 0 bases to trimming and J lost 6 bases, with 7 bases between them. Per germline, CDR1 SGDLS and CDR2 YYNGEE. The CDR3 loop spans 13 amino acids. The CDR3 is CASSVGSRNEQFF. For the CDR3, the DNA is TGTGCCAGCAGCGTAGGTAGCCGCAATGAGCAGTTCTTC. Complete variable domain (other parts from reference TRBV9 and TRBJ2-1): DSGVTQTPKHLITATGQRVTLRCSPRSGDLSVYWYQQSLDQGLQFLIQYYNGEERAKGNILERFSAQQFPDLHSELNLSSLELGDSALYFCASSVGSRNEQFFGPGTRLTVL.

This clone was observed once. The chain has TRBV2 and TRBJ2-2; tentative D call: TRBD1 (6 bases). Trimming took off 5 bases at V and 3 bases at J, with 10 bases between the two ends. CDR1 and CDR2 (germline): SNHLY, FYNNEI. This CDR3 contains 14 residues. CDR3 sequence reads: CASSYKGDTGELFF. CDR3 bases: TGTGCCAGCAGTTACAAGGGGGACACCGGGGAGCTGTTTTTT.

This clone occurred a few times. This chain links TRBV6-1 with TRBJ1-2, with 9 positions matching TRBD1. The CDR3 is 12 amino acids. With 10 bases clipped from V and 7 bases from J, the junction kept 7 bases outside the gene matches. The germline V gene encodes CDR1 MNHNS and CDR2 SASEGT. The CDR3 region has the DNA TGTGCCACCCAACAGGGGGCGCTTGGCTACACCTTC. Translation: CATQQGALGYTF.

The CDR3 DNA follows: TGCGCCAGCAGCTTGTACTCGTTGAGCGACGGGAGCTCCTACGAGCAGTACTTC. Translated, it gives CASSLYSLSDGSSYEQYF. The rearrangement uses TRBV5-1 and TRBJ2-7; D possibly corresponds to TRBD2 (6 bases). This CDR3 spans 18 amino acids. Trimming removed 1 base at V and 0 bases at J, with 20 bases between. Germline V CDR1 and CDR2: SGHRS, YFSETQ.

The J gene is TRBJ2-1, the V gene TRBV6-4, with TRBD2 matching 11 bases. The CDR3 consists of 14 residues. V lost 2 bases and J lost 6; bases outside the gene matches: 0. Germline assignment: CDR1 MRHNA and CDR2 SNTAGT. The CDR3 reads CASSDGTSGNEQFF. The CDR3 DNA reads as TGTGCCAGCAGTGACGGGACTAGCGGCAATGAGCAGTTCTTC.

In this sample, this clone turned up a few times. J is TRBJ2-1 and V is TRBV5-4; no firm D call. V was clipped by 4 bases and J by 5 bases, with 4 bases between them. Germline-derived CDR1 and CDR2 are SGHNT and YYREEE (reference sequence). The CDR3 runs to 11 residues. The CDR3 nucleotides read TGTGCCAGCAGCGTCGACAATGAGCAGTTCTTC. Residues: CASSVDNEQFF.

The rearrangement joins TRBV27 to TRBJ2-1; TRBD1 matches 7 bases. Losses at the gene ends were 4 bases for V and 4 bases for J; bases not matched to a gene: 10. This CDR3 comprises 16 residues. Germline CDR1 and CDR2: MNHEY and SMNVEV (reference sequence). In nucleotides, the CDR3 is TGTGCCAGCAGTTCCCCAGACAGGGAACTTTACAATGAGCAGTTCTTC. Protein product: CASSSPDRELYNEQFF.

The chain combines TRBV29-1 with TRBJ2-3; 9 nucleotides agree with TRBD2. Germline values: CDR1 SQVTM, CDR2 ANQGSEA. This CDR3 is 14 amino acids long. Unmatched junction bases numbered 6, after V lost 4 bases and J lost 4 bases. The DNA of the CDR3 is TGCAGCGTTGGACTAGCGGTTCTATCAGATACGCAGTATTTT. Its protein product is CSVGLAVLSDTQYF.

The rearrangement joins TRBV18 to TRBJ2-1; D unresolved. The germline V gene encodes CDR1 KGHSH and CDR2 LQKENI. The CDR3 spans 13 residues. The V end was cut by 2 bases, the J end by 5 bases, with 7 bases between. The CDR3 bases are TGTGCCAGCTCACCAGGCCAGAACAATGAGCAGTTCTTC. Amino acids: CASSPGQNNEQFF.